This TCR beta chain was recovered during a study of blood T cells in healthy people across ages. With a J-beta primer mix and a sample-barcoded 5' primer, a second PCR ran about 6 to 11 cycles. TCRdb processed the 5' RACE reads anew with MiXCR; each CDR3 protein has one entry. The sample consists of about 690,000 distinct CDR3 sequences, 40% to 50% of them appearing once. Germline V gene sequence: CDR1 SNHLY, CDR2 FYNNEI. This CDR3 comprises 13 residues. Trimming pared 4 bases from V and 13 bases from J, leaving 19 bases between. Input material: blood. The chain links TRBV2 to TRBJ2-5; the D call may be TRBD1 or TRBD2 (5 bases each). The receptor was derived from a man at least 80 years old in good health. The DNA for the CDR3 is TGTGCCAGCAGTGGTAACCAGGACACTGGAGGGTACTTC. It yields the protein CASSGNQDTGGYF.